This TCR beta chain was documented in a study of Graves' ophthalmopathy and Graves' hyperthyroidism. Study context: A follow-up of 18 months without ophthalmopathy meant that hyperthyroidism was stable. The study's findings and limits: Blood also harbored most expanded thyroid clonotypes above 0.001 frequency.

Trimming cost V 5 bases and J 0 bases; bases outside gene matches: 12. Germline V gene data show CDR1 as SEHNR and CDR2 as FQNEAQ (reference sequence). The CDR3 is 18 residues long. Each hyperthyroidism patient was newly diagnosed, with under 2 months' duration, and aged 18 to 65. A diagnosis was made from clinical symptoms together with serum thyroxine, TRAb, thyroid ultrasound and orbital computed tomography. RNA transcripts were the source from which TCR beta CDR3 regions were amplified. First-round RT-PCR relied on HTBI primers, and a second-round multiplex PCR came next. TCRdb re-derived calls from the multiplex PCR reads in MiXCR, one entry per CDR3 protein. Among around 1.1 million distinct CDR3 sequences listed, 35% to 40% were seen once. The sample holds many counts of this clonotype. Its antigen is still unknown.

The rearrangement uses TRBV7-9 and TRBJ1-2, with 10 bases aligning to TRBD1. Sequencing input: peripheral blood or thyroid tissue (not recorded which). The receptor was derived from an adult man with Graves' hyperthyroidism. CDR3: CASSVILDRGLANYGYTF. The CDR3 DNA reads TGTGCCAGCAGCGTAATCCTGGACAGGGGGTTGGCTAACTATGGCTACACCTTC. The whole variable domain, filled in from reference TRBV7-9 and TRBJ1-2, reads DTGVSQNPRHKITKRGQNVTFRCDPISEHNRLYWYRQTLGQGPEFLTYFQNEAQLEKSRLLSDRFSAERPKGSFSTLEIQRTEQGDSAMYLCASSVILDRGLANYGYTFGSGTRLTVV.